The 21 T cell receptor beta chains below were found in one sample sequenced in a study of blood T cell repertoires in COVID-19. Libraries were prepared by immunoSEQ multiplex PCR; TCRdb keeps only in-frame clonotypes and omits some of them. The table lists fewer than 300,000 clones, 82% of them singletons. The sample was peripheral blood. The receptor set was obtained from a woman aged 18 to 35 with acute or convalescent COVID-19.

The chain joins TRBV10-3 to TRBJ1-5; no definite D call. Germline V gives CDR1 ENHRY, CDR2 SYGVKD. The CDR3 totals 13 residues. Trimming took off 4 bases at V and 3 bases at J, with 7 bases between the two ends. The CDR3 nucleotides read TGTGCCATCAGTGCGGGGAACAATCAGCCCCAGCATTTT. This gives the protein CAISAGNNQPQHF.

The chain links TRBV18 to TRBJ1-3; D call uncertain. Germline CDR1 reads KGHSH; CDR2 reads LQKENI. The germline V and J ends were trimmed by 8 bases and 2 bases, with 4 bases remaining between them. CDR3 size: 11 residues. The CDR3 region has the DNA TGTGCCAGCCAGGCTGGAAACACCATATATTTT. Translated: CASQAGNTIYF.

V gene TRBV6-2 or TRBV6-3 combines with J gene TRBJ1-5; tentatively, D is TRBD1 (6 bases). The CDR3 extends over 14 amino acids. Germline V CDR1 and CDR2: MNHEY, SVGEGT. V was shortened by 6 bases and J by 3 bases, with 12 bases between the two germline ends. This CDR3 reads CASSKTGPNQPQHF. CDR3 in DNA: TGTGCCAGCAGCAAAACAGGGCCCAATCAGCCCCAGCATTTT.

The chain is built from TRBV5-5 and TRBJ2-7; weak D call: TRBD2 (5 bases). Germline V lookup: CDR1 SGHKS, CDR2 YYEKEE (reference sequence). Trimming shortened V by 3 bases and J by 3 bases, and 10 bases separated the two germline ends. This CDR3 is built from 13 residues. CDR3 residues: CASSSTGIYEQYF. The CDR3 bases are TGTGCCAGCAGCTCTACGGGAATCTACGAGCAGTACTTC.

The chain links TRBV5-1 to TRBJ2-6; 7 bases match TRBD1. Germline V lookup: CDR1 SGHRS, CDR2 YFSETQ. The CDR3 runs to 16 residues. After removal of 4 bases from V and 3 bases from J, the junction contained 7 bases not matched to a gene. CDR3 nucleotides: TGCGCCAGCAGCCTCCCAAGGACAGGTGGGGCCAACGTCCTGACTTTC. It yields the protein CASSLPRTGGANVLTF.

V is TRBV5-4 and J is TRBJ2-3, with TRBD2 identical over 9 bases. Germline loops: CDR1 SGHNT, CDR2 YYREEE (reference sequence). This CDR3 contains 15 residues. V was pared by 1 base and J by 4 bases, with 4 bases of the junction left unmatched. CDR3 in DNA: TGTGCCAGCAGCTTGAGTAGCGGGAGTGCAGATACGCAGTATTTT. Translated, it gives CASSLSSGSADTQYF.

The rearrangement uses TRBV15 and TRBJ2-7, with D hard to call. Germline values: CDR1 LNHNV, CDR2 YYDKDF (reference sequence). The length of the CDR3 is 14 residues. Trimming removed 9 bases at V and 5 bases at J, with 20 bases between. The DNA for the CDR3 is TGTGCCACTAGCCTCCGGGTAGTTCCCCACGAGCAGTACTTC. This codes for CATSLRVVPHEQYF.

The CDR3 nucleotides read TGCGCCAGCAGCCAAGACAGGCCTACTACGCAGTATTTT. As protein: CASSQDRPTTQYF. V and J are TRBV4-3 and TRBJ2-3; D remains ambiguous. This CDR3 has 13 amino acids. Germline CDR1 reads LGHNA; CDR2 reads YSLEER. V lost 0 bases, J lost 8 bases, and 9 bases lay in between.

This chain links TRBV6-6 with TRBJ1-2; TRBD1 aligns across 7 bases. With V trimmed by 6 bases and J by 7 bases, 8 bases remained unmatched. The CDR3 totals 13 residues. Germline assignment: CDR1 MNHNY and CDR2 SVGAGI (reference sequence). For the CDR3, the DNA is TGTGCCAGCAGCTCTACAGGGGAGTTTGGCTACACCTTC. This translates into CASSSTGEFGYTF.

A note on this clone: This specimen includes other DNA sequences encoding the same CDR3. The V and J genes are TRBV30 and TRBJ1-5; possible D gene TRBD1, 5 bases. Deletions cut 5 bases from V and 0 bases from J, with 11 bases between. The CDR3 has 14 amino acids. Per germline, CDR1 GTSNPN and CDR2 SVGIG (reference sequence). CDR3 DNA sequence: TGTGCCTGGTCAACTGACAGTAGCAATCAGCCCCAGCATTTT. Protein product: CAWSTDSSNQPQHF.

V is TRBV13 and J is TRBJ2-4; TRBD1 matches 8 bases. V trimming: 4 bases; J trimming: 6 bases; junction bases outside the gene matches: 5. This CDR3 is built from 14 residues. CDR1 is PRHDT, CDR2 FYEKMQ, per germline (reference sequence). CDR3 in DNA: TGTGCCAGCAGCTCTCGGACAGGGTCAAACATTCAGTACTTC. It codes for CASSSRTGSNIQYF.

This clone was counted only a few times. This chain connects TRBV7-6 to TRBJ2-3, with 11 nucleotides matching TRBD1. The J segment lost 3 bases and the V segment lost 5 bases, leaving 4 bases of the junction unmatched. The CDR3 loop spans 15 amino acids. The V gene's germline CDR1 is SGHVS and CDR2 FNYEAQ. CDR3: CASSPDRGQTDTQYF. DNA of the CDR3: TGTGCCAGCAGCCCGGACAGGGGGCAAACAGATACGCAGTATTTT.

The CDR3 DNA sequence: TGTGCCAGCAGTTTTCGGGGAGCCTACGAGCAGTACTTC. This codes for CASSFRGAYEQYF. The V call is TRBV12-3 or TRBV12-4, the J call TRBJ2-7; maybe TRBD2 (5 bases). V was shortened by 3 bases and J by 2 bases, with 8 bases between the two germline ends. The CDR3 totals 13 residues.

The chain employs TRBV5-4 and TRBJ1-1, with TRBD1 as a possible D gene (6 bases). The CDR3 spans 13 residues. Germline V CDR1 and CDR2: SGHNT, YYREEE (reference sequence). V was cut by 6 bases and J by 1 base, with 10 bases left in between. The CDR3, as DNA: TGTGCCAGCACCCAGGGGTCGAACACTGAAGCTTTCTTT. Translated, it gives CASTQGSNTEAFF.

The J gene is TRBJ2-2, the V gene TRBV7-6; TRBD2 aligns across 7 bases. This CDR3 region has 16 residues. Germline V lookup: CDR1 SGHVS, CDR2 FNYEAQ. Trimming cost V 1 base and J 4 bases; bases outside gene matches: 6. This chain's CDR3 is CASSLGVTSVTGELFF. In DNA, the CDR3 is TGTGCCAGCAGCTTAGGGGTTACTAGCGTCACCGGGGAGCTGTTTTTT. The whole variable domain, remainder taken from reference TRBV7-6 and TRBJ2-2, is GAGVSQSPRYKVTKRGQDVALRCDPISGHVSLYWYRQALGQGPEFLTYFNYEAQQDKSGLPNDRFSAERPEGSISTLTIQRTEQRDSAMYRCASSLGVTSVTGELFFGEGSRLTVL.

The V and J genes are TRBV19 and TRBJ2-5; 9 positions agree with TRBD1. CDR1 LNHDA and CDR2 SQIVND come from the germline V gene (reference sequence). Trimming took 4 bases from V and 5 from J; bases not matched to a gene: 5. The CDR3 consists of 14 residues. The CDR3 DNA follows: TGTGCCAGTAGTAGTTCACAGGGGGCGGAGACCCAGTACTTC. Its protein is CASSSSQGAETQYF.

The CDR3: CSVEAGNYGYTF. CDR3 coding DNA: TGCAGCGTTGAAGCAGGGAACTATGGCTACACCTTC. This chain joins TRBV29-1 and TRBJ1-2; the D gene is possibly TRBD1 (5 bases). Germline CDR1 and CDR2: SQVTM and ANQGSEA. The CDR3 is 12 residues long. Trimming left V 1 base short and J 2 bases short, with 5 bases between.

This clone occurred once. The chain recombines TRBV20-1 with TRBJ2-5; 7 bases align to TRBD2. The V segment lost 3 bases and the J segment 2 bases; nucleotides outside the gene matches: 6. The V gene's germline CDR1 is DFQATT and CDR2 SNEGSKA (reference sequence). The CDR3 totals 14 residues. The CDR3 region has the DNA TGCAGTGCTAGTGACAGCGGGATTCAAGAGACCCAGTACTTC. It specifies CSASDSGIQETQYF.

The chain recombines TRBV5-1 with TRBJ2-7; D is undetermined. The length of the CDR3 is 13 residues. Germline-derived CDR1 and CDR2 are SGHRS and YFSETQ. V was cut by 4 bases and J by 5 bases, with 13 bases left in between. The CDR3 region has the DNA TGCGCCAGCAGCGATTGGCCCCAGGACGAGCAGTACTTC. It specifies CASSDWPQDEQYF.

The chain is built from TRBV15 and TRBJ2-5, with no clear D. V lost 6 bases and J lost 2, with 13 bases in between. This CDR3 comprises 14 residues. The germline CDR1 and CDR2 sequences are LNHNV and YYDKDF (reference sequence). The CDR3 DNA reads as TGTGCCACCAGGGATCTATGGCGGCAAGAGACCCAGTACTTC. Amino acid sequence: CATRDLWRQETQYF.

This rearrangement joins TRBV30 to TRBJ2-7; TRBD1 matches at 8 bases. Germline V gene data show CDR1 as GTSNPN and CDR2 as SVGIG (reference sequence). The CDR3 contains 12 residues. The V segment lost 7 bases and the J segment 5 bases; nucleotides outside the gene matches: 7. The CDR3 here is CASGQGTDEQYF. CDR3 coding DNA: TGTGCCTCTGGACAGGGTACGGACGAGCAGTACTTC. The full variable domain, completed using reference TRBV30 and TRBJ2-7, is SQTIHQWPATLVQPVGSPLSLECTVEGTSNPNLYWYRQAAGRGLQLLFYSVGIGQISSEVPQNLSASRPQDRQFILSSKKLLLSDSGFYLCASGQGTDEQYFGPGTRLTVT.